Detailed here is one T cell receptor beta chain. Its antigen remains unidentified. PCR was performed using 60 Vbeta and 13 Jbeta primers. The repertoire was sequenced with immunoSEQ multiplex PCR; TCRdb's copy has only in-frame clones and lacks some. The table has 150,000 to 200,000 clones, around 68% seen once. Per the germline V gene, CDR1 is SGHVS and CDR2 is FNYEAQ. There are 14 residues in the CDR3. Trimming removed 5 bases from V and 0 bases from J; junction bases left unmatched: 1. This sample is part of a study of cytomegalovirus exposure and HLA in healthy donors. Study-wide results and caveats: Common viral pathogens were later found to be apparently linked to several of the most significant clusters. Reports indicated that the classifier achieved high specificity and sensitivity in diagnosing cytomegalovirus status.

The specimen sequenced was PBMCs. The TCR comes from a man aged 45-65 years in good health and CMV-seronegative. The chain carries TRBV7-6 and TRBJ2-7; 10 nucleotides line up with TRBD2. The CDR3 is CASSTSGDSYEQYF. The CDR3 DNA sequence: TGTGCCAGCAGCACTAGCGGGGACTCCTACGAGCAGTACTTC.